What follows are 23 T cell receptor beta chains derived from one specimen sequenced in a study of CD8+CD57+ T cells in acquired aplastic anemia. Patients chosen for sequencing had shown CD8+CD57+ cell expansion by flow cytometry. Profiling of TCR beta VDJ combinations and CDR3 sequences used genomic DNA as template. Each CDR3 protein is one row after TCRdb ran MiXCR on the reads. In the table there are roughly 200,000 distinct CDR3 sequences, roughly 60% of which are singletons. Source material: sorted CD4+, CD8+, or CD8+CD57+ T cells (not recorded which) from PBMCs. The receptors here all came from a human donor with aplastic anemia.

There are many counts of this clonotype. This CDR3 is CSVDGQEGPERYEQYF. The CDR3 bases are TGCAGCGTTGACGGACAGGAGGGACCTGAACGTTACGAGCAGTACTTC. V is TRBV29-1 and J is TRBJ2-7; maybe TRBD1 (7 bases). Germline lookup yields CDR1 SQVTM and CDR2 ANQGSEA. The CDR3 covers 16 residues. V was pared by 3 bases and J by 4 bases, with 22 bases between.

The chain carries TRBV2 and TRBJ2-7, with 12 bases fitting TRBD2. Germline CDR1 SNHLY, CDR2 FYNNEI. This CDR3 is built from 15 residues. The J segment lost 4 bases and the V segment lost 6 bases, leaving 7 bases of the junction unmatched. The CDR3 loop is CASRVLAGGVYEQYF. DNA for the CDR3: TGTGCCAGCAGGGTTCTAGCGGGAGGGGTTTACGAGCAGTACTTC.

The V and J genes are TRBV14 and TRBJ1-4; TRBD1 is a possible D gene (6 bases). In germline, CDR1 is SGHDN, CDR2 FVKESK. V lost 0 bases, J lost 7 bases, and 12 bases lay in between. The CDR3 is made up of 15 amino acids. The CDR3 loop is CASSQETGSGEKLFF. As DNA, the CDR3 is TGTGCCAGCAGCCAAGAAACAGGGTCTGGTGAAAAACTGTTTTTT.

This clonotype was seen a handful of times. A much larger clone differs by one base, so this may be a read error. The rearrangement links TRBV2 to TRBJ1-6, with TRBD1 identical over 7 bases. The V gene end was trimmed by 6 bases and the J gene end by 0 bases; junction bases not matched to a gene: 5. Germline V lookup: CDR1 SNHLY, CDR2 FYNNEI. There are 16 residues in the CDR3. The CDR3 bases are TGTGCCAGCAGGAGGACAGGCCTCTCCTATAATTCACCCCTCCACTTT. Residues: CASRRTGLSYNSPLHF.

V gene TRBV24-1 combines with J gene TRBJ2-5; TRBD2 aligns across 12 bases. This CDR3 region has 17 residues. V was clipped by 3 bases and J by 4 bases; unmatched bases: 8. The germline gives CDR1 KGHDR, CDR2 SFDVKD. CDR3 in amino acids: CATSDRTSGACAETQYF. CDR3 DNA sequence: TGTGCCACCAGTGATCGGACTAGCGGGGCCTGCGCAGAGACCCAGTACTTC.

This chain links TRBV7-6 with TRBJ2-7; D is possibly TRBD2 (5 bases). Germline CDR1 reads SGHVS; CDR2 reads FNYEAQ. The CDR3 has 13 residues. Trimming stripped 0 bases from V and 6 bases from J, with 9 bases between. DNA for the CDR3: TGTGCCAGCAGCTTAGCCGGGGTTACCGAGCAGTACTTC. Translation gives CASSLAGVTEQYF.

The chain uses TRBV29-1 and TRBJ1-5; D possibly corresponds to TRBD1 (5 bases). Germline V gene lookup returns CDR1 SQVTM and CDR2 ANQGSEA. V was shortened by 6 bases and J by 13 bases, with 16 bases between the two germline ends. The CDR3 has 11 amino acids. The DNA of the CDR3 is TGCAGCGTCGGGGGGGGGAGTGGACAGCATTTT. It encodes CSVGGGSGQHF.

The chain has TRBV19 and TRBJ1-3; D ambiguous. Per germline, CDR1 LNHDA and CDR2 SQIVND (reference sequence). V lost 4 bases to trimming and J lost 4 bases, with 2 bases between them. The CDR3 is 11 amino acids. The CDR3 DNA is TGTGCCAGTAGTAAAGGAAACACCATATATTTT. Its protein product is CASSKGNTIYF.

This clonotype occurred many times. The chain recombines TRBV20-1 with TRBJ2-5; D is possibly TRBD2 (6 bases). The CDR3 covers 13 residues. Trimming took off 3 bases at V and 5 bases at J, with 13 bases between the two ends. The germline V gene has CDR1 DFQATT and CDR2 SNEGSKA (reference sequence). In nucleotides, the CDR3 is TGCAGTGCTAGTACGGGACTTCTTGAGACCCAGTACTTC. The encoded protein is CSASTGLLETQYF.

The rearrangement joins TRBV29-1 to TRBJ2-7, with D tentatively TRBD1 or TRBD2 (5 bases each). CDR1 and CDR2 from the germline V gene are SQVTM and ANQGSEA. V lost 1 base and J 3 bases, leaving 10 bases between the germline ends. This CDR3 is built from 13 residues. The CDR3 spells CSVEGDSGYEQYF. CDR3 sequence (DNA): TGCAGCGTTGAAGGAGACAGCGGCTACGAGCAGTACTTC.

This clonotype was observed many times. The rearrangement uses TRBV4-1 and TRBJ2-1; a weak D match, TRBD1 (7 bases). Germline V gene lookup returns CDR1 MGHRA and CDR2 YSYEKL. CDR3 length: 16 amino acids. The germline V and J ends were trimmed by 5 bases and 0 bases, with 14 bases remaining between them. In nucleotides, the CDR3 is TGCGCCAGCAGCGGTGCAGGGGGACTCTCCTACAATGAGCAGTTCTTC. This sequence encodes CASSGAGGLSYNEQFF.

V gene TRBV2 combines with J gene TRBJ2-7; 8 positions match TRBD1. The CDR3 is 17 residues long. Trimming removed 2 bases from V and 1 base from J; junction bases left unmatched: 10. Germline V gene sequence: CDR1 SNHLY, CDR2 FYNNEI. CDR3 nucleotide sequence: TGTGCCAGCAGTGAAAGACAGGGGATGGGGTTTTCCTACGAGCAGTACTTC. It encodes CASSERQGMGFSYEQYF.

The chain has TRBV24-1 and TRBJ2-3, with no clear D. The V and J ends lost 5 bases and 0 bases respectively, with 5 bases between them. Germline lookup yields CDR1 KGHDR and CDR2 SFDVKD. The CDR3 is made up of 13 amino acids. The CDR3 sequence: CATSVESTDTQYF. In DNA, the CDR3 is TGTGCCACCAGTGTTGAGAGCACAGATACGCAGTATTTT.

This clonotype was observed a single time. V usage is TRBV24-1 and J usage is TRBJ2-1; D might be TRBD2 (6 bases). CDR3 length: 13 residues. The V gene lost 4 bases and the J gene lost 8 bases, with 11 bases spanning the gap. Per germline, CDR1 KGHDR and CDR2 SFDVKD. CDR3 in DNA: TGTGCCACCAGTGAGCGGGACTTCTATGAGCAGTTCTTC. Translated, it gives CATSERDFYEQFF.

This clonotype was seen once. The J gene is TRBJ2-7, the V gene TRBV19; 9 bases align to TRBD2. V dropped 7 bases and J dropped 3; count of bases not matched to a gene: 10. CDR1 LNHDA and CDR2 SQIVND come from the germline V gene (reference sequence). This CDR3 contains 15 residues. For the CDR3, the DNA is TGTGCCAGTACCAATGGGGCTAGCGGGAACTACGAGCAGTACTTC. Translation: CASTNGASGNYEQYF.

The chain uses TRBV24-1 and TRBJ2-1, with 10 nucleotides matching TRBD2. The germline V gene encodes CDR1 KGHDR and CDR2 SFDVKD. The CDR3 runs 15 residues. Losses at the gene ends were 3 bases for V and 5 bases for J; bases not matched to a gene: 3. CDR3 sequence: CATSDPLAGDNEQFF. CDR3 nucleotide sequence: TGTGCCACCAGTGATCCCCTAGCGGGGGACAATGAGCAGTTCTTC.

V gene TRBV5-6 combines with J gene TRBJ2-7; D is uncertain. The CDR3 sequence is 14 residues long. Germline CDR1 reads SGHDT; CDR2 reads YYEEEE. Trimming removed 4 bases at V and 2 bases at J, with 13 bases between. CDR3 residues: CASSATGLTYEQYF. In DNA, the CDR3 is TGTGCCAGCAGCGCCACCGGGCTTACCTACGAGCAGTACTTC.

CDR3 DNA sequence: TGTGCCATCAGCTCCGGGATTCAAATAACAGATACGCAGTATTTT. This sequence encodes CAISSGIQITDTQYF. This chain joins TRBV10-3 and TRBJ2-3; a weak D match, TRBD2 (5 bases). Germline CDR1 is ENHRY and CDR2 is SYGVKD. V lost 6 bases and J lost 3, with 16 bases in between. The CDR3 length is 15 residues.

Comments on this clonotype: Germline and junction disagree at one end, which may indicate a read error. V gene TRBV2 combines with J gene TRBJ2-7; 10 nucleotides match TRBD1. Germline V CDR1 and CDR2: SNHLY, FYNNEI. CDR3 length equals 11 residues. In DNA form, the CDR3 reads TGTGCCAGCAGTGTTAATGGGGACAGGGGCTTC. Translation: CASSVNGDRGF. Complete variable domain (other parts from reference TRBV2 and TRBJ2-7): EPEVTQTPSHQVTQMGQEVILRCVPISNHLYFYWYRQILGQKVEFLVSFYNNEISEKSEIFDDQFSVERPDGSNFTLKIRSTKLEDSAMYFCASSVNGDRGFGPGTRLTVT.

This clonotype was recorded at least ten times. The chain carries TRBV7-9 and TRBJ1-3; D is perhaps TRBD1 (5 bases). CDR1 and CDR2 (germline): SEHNR, FQNEAQ (reference sequence). The CDR3 has 16 amino acids. V lost 3 bases and J lost 1, with 13 bases in between. CDR3 sequence reads: CASSFRSRVSGNTIYF. The CDR3 DNA is TGTGCCAGCAGCTTTAGGAGCAGGGTATCTGGAAACACCATATATTTT.

This clonotype has a count of ten or more. The chain employs TRBV4-1 and TRBJ1-1; D might be TRBD1 (5 bases). CDR3 length: 13 amino acids. V gave up 2 bases and J gave up 7 bases, with 11 bases separating them. Per germline, CDR1 MGHRA and CDR2 YSYEKL. CDR3: CASSQYGDDEAFF. Here the CDR3 DNA reads TGCGCCAGCAGCCAATATGGGGACGATGAAGCTTTCTTT.

This chain connects TRBV29-1 to TRBJ2-1; TRBD1 aligns across 8 bases. This CDR3 comprises 12 residues. Germline trimming cut 7 bases from V and 8 bases from J; bases unmatched to any gene: 7. The germline V gene encodes CDR1 SQVTM and CDR2 ANQGSEA. CDR3 residues: CSDHGQGDEQFF. CDR3 DNA: TGCAGCGATCACGGACAGGGCGATGAGCAGTTCTTC.

This chain connects TRBV9 to TRBJ2-1; 8 bases are shared with TRBD2. The CDR3 runs 16 residues. Germline CDR1 and CDR2: SGDLS and YYNGEE. After removal of 0 bases from V and 5 bases from J, the junction contained 7 bases not matched to a gene. In DNA form, the CDR3 reads TGTGCCAGCAGCGTAGGTGGTAGCGGGAACAACAATGAGCAGTTCTTC. This encodes CASSVGGSGNNNEQFF.